What follows are 14 T cell receptor beta chains derived from one specimen sequenced in a study of T cells in Graves' hyperthyroidism and ophthalmopathy. From RNA transcripts, TCR beta CDR3 regions were amplified. HTBI primers were the set used in a first-round RT-PCR of the TCR CDR3. TCRdb ran MiXCR on the multiplex PCR reads and lists one entry per CDR3 protein. The sample consists of around 520,000 distinct CDR3 sequences, under 15% of them appearing once. Sequenced: blood. All receptors come from a woman between 18 and 29 years old with Graves' hyperthyroidism.

The table lists this clonotype with many counts. This chain joins TRBV6-1 and TRBJ1-2, with 9 bases aligning to TRBD1. Trimming removed 6 bases from V and 7 bases from J; junction bases left unmatched: 9. Germline V gives CDR1 MNHNS, CDR2 SASEGT. This CDR3 comprises 14 residues. The CDR3 DNA follows: TGTGCCAGCAGCTTAACAGGGGGCGGCGGTGGCTACACCTTC. Its translation is CASSLTGGGGGYTF.

This clonotype was seen only once. One base away lies a much larger clone, so this may be a sequencing read error. This chain links TRBV2 with TRBJ2-6; weak D call: TRBD1 (6 bases). Germline lookup yields CDR1 SNHLY and CDR2 FYNNEI. The CDR3 has 21 amino acids. The CDR3 loop is CASSEPLTYRDKGSGAKVLTF. The CDR3 DNA sequence: TGTGCCAGCAGTGAACCCTTAACCTACAGGGACAAGGGTTCCGGGGCCAAGGTCCTGACTTTC.

This clonotype was recorded a few times. The chain combines TRBV20-1 with TRBJ2-3; D perhaps matches TRBD2 (6 bases). Trimming removed 0 bases at V and 5 bases at J, with 15 bases between. Germline CDR1 DFQATT, CDR2 SNEGSKA (reference sequence). The CDR3 loop spans 15 amino acids. The CDR3 DNA sequence: TGCAGTGCTAGAGATAGCGGCTTGCGTGGAGATACGCAGTATTTT. It translates to CSARDSGLRGDTQYF.

This clonotype was recorded at least ten times. In nucleotides, the CDR3 is TGTGCCAGCAGCTACGCAGGCGGGGAGACCTACAATGAGCAGTTCTTC. This encodes CASSYAGGETYNEQFF. This chain joins TRBV27 and TRBJ2-1; D might be TRBD2 (6 bases). CDR1 and CDR2 (germline): MNHEY, SMNVEV (reference sequence). The CDR3 length is 16 residues. V lost 6 bases, J lost 2 bases, and 17 bases lay in between.

This clonotype was picked up many times. The chain links TRBV20-1 to TRBJ2-1; TRBD2 matches at 7 bases. The V segment lost 6 bases and the J segment 5 bases; nucleotides outside the gene matches: 19. This CDR3 comprises 17 residues. Germline CDR1 is DFQATT and CDR2 is SNEGSKA (reference sequence). The CDR3 reads CSASGALKEAYHNEQFF. The CDR3 coding sequence is TGCAGTGCCAGCGGGGCCCTAAAGGAGGCGTACCACAATGAGCAGTTCTTC.

V gene TRBV24-1 combines with J gene TRBJ2-1; no reliable D call. Trimming took 1 base from V and 9 from J, leaving 9 bases between them. CDR3 length: 13 amino acids. Germline V gene data show CDR1 as KGHDR and CDR2 as SFDVKD. The CDR3 coding sequence is TGTGCCACCAGTGATTTTGCAGAGAGTGAGCAGTTCTTC. Translating gives CATSDFAESEQFF.

There are many counts of this clonotype. The rearrangement links TRBV2 to TRBJ2-7; D remains unclear. The germline V gene encodes CDR1 SNHLY and CDR2 FYNNEI. The CDR3 runs 11 residues. Between the trimmed V and J ends, which lost 4 bases and 3 bases, there was a span of 4 bases. CDR3: CASSGDYEQYV. The CDR3, as DNA: TGTGCCAGCAGTGGGGACTACGAGCAGTACGTC.

The V gene is TRBV6-1, the J gene TRBJ1-2; D is perhaps TRBD1 (6 bases). V lost 4 bases, J lost 8 bases, and 20 bases lay in between. The CDR3 is 15 amino acids. Germline V gene lookup returns CDR1 MNHNS and CDR2 SASEGT. This CDR3 reads CASSGGTSGNRGYTF. CDR3 nucleotide sequence: TGTGCCAGCAGTGGTGGGACATCCGGGAATCGGGGCTACACCTTC.

This clonotype showed up just a few times. The CDR3 protein is CSVTYRASEAFF. CDR3 DNA: TGCAGTGTGACCTACAGGGCTTCTGAAGCTTTCTTT. The chain recombines TRBV20-1 with TRBJ1-1; a weak D match, TRBD1 (6 bases). The CDR3 length is 12 residues. Deletions cut 7 bases from V and 6 bases from J, with 15 bases between. Per the germline V gene, CDR1 is DFQATT and CDR2 is SNEGSKA (reference sequence).

This clonotype was recorded many times. The chain recombines TRBV6-1 with TRBJ2-7, with D uncertain. CDR1 is MNHNS and CDR2 is SASEGT in the germline V gene. V shed 8 bases and J shed 3 bases, with 5 bases lying between them. The length of the CDR3 is 10 residues. The CDR3 loop is CASRDYEQYV. The CDR3 DNA sequence: TGTGCCAGCCGCGACTACGAGCAGTACGTC.

The V call is TRBV19, the J call TRBJ1-5; D might be TRBD1 (6 bases). Trimming took 3 bases from V and 4 from J, leaving 22 bases between them. This CDR3 is 18 amino acids long. Looked up from germline, CDR1 is LNHDA and CDR2 is SQIVND (reference sequence). The DNA for the CDR3 is TGTGCCAGTAGTATGATCCCGGACAGACCGGCGAGTAATCAGCCCCAGCATTTT. Protein sequence: CASSMIPDRPASNQPQHF.

This clonotype was detected many times. The CDR3 region is CASDGQGFEKLFF. DNA for the CDR3: TGTGCCAGCGACGGACAGGGATTTGAAAAACTGTTTTTT. V is TRBV2 and J is TRBJ1-4, with 8 bases fitting TRBD1. Looked up from germline, CDR1 is SNHLY and CDR2 is FYNNEI. The CDR3 has 13 residues. Trimming took 8 bases from V and 7 from J; bases not matched to a gene: 6. The full variable domain, its missing parts supplied by reference TRBV2 and TRBJ1-4, is EPEVTQTPSHQVTQMGQEVILRCVPISNHLYFYWYRQILGQKVEFLVSFYNNEISEKSEIFDDQFSVERPDGSNFTLKIRSTKLEDSAMYFCASDGQGFEKLFFGSGTQLSVL.

This clonotype was detected a few times. This sequence joins TRBV19 and TRBJ1-5, with 8 bases matching TRBD1. The CDR3 length is 15 residues. The J segment lost 4 bases and the V segment lost 5 bases, leaving 7 bases of the junction unmatched. CDR1 is LNHDA, CDR2 SQIVND, per germline (reference sequence). The CDR3 is CASSLQGGDNQPQHF. The CDR3, as DNA: TGTGCCAGTAGTTTACAGGGGGGGGATAATCAGCCCCAGCATTTT.

This clonotype was observed at least ten times. The chain is built from TRBV24-1 and TRBJ2-2, with 9 bases that match TRBD1. This CDR3 has 13 amino acids. CDR1 and CDR2 (germline): KGHDR, SFDVKD. Trimming at V came to 10 bases and at J to 6 bases, leaving 5 bases not matched to a gene. The CDR3 reads CATSTGGPGELFF. DNA for the CDR3: TGTGCCACTTCGACAGGGGGACCCGGGGAGCTGTTTTTT.